The clone carrying this TCR beta chain was detected many times. The target antigen is unknown. The data stem from a study of T cells in Graves' hyperthyroidism and ophthalmopathy. In the study overall: Blood from the periphery was taken at initial diagnosis, before any treatment.

A lack of ophthalmopathy progression within 18 months defined stable Graves' hyperthyroidism. Study-wide results and caveats: Classification by a 13 V-J model distinguished ophthalmopathy from stable hyperthyroidism. Most thyroid clonotypes with frequency above 0.001 were detected in blood.

RNA transcripts served as the template for amplifying TCR beta CDR3 regions. An initial round of RT-PCR targeting the TCR CDR3 relied on the HTBI primer set. TCRdb re-called the multiplex PCR reads with MiXCR, one entry per CDR3 protein. The table has about 210,000 distinct CDR3 sequences, 15% to 20% seen once. The germline CDR1 and CDR2 sequences are SQVTM and ANQGSEA. The CDR3 totals 14 residues. Between the trimmed V and J ends, which lost 6 bases and 6 bases, there was a span of 20 bases. The sequenced sample consisted of blood. This clonotype originated in a man aged 45-65 years with Graves' hyperthyroidism. The chain combines TRBV29-1 with TRBJ1-2, with no clear D. The CDR3 bases are TGCAGCGTCATAAATCGTACAGCTGCCCATGGCTACACCTTC. Residues: CSVINRTAAHGYTF.